One and the same sample provided the 20 T cell receptor beta chains below, sequenced in a study of PD-1 blockade in mismatch repair-deficient tumors. Sequencing used immunoSEQ multiplex PCR; TCRdb keeps in-frame clones, though not all of them. This table holds fewer than 60,000 clones, over 75% found once. The source was PBMCs, collected before pembrolizumab treatment. These receptors were obtained from an adult with mismatch repair-deficient cancer.

This chain joins TRBV27 and TRBJ2-7; 13 positions match TRBD2. The trim removed 6 bases at V and 4 bases at J, leaving 3 bases unmatched. The CDR3 contains 14 residues. CDR1 is MNHEY, CDR2 SMNVEV, per germline (reference sequence). The CDR3 protein is CASRTSGRWYEQYF. As DNA, the CDR3 is TGTGCCAGCAGGACTAGCGGGAGGTGGTACGAGCAGTACTTC.

The DNA of the CDR3 is TGTGCCAGCAGTGTAGACGTTAATGAGCAGTTCTTC. Its protein is CASSVDVNEQFF. This chain joins TRBV2 and TRBJ2-1; no clear D. CDR1 is SNHLY and CDR2 is FYNNEI in the germline V gene. The CDR3 is 12 residues long. The germline V and J ends were trimmed by 4 bases and 7 bases, with 8 bases remaining between them.

This clone occurred a few times. The chain joins TRBV21-1 to TRBJ2-7; TRBD1 is taken as the D call from the table, unchecked against the DNA. TRBV21-1 has pseudogene status. CDR3 length equals 14 residues. CDR3 amino acids: CASSKGKGADEQYF. The CDR3 region has the DNA TGTGCCAGCAGCAAAGGTAAGGGGGCGGACGAGCAGTACTTC.

The chain recombines TRBV10-3 with TRBJ1-1; D might be TRBD1 (5 bases). Germline V gene sequence: CDR1 ENHRY, CDR2 SYGVKD. This CDR3 has 15 residues. V lost 6 bases and J lost 4, with 18 bases in between. This CDR3 is CAIRKGIGESTEAFF. The CDR3 region has the DNA TGTGCCATCAGAAAAGGAATAGGGGAGAGCACTGAAGCTTTCTTT.

Concerning this clone itself: The junction and the germline gene differ at one end; a read error may be behind it. This chain links TRBV5-4 with TRBJ2-1; tentatively, D is TRBD2 (5 bases). CDR3 size: 11 residues. CDR1 and CDR2 (germline): SGHNT, YYREEE (reference sequence). CDR3 region: CASSSGWELVF. CDR3 coding DNA: TGTGCCAGCAGCTCGGGGTGGGAGTTGGTCTTC.

This clone came up a few times. The V call is TRBV5-6, the J call TRBJ1-2; TRBD1 might be the D (5 bases). The CDR3 sequence is 13 residues long. Trimming pared 4 bases from V and 8 bases from J, leaving 15 bases between. Germline loops: CDR1 SGHDT, CDR2 YYEEEE. CDR3 DNA: TGTGCCAGCAGCCCAGCAGGGAGCGGGGGCTACACCTTC. Protein product: CASSPAGSGGYTF.

The rearrangement joins TRBV15 to TRBJ1-3, with TRBD1 matching 7 bases. V was clipped by 4 bases and J by 4 bases; unmatched bases: 7. The CDR3 contains 15 residues. From germline, CDR1 is LNHNV and CDR2 YYDKDF (reference sequence). CDR3 amino acids: CATSNNNRGGNTIYF. CDR3 nucleotide sequence: TGTGCCACCAGCAACAACAACAGGGGCGGAAACACCATATATTTT.

The V gene is TRBV7-3, the J gene TRBJ2-1; 11 bases are shared with TRBD2. Germline V lookup: CDR1 SGHTA, CDR2 FQGTGA. V was pared by 3 bases and J by 4 bases, with 2 bases of the junction left unmatched. This CDR3 region has 15 residues. CDR3 nucleotide sequence: TGTGCCAGCAGCTTTCGACTAGCGGGATACAATGAGCAGTTCTTC. The encoded protein is CASSFRLAGYNEQFF.

This clone was observed a handful of times. The V gene is TRBV27, the J gene TRBJ2-1; D may be TRBD2 (7 bases). The CDR3 sequence is 12 residues long. V was trimmed by 5 bases and J by 8 bases, leaving 10 bases between them. Germline CDR1 and CDR2: MNHEY and SMNVEV (reference sequence). CDR3 DNA: TGTGCCAGCAGTATCGGGGGGCATGAGCAGTTCTTC. This sequence encodes CASSIGGHEQFF.

The table lists this clone with a count of one. The genes are TRBV2 and TRBJ1-4; D possibly corresponds to TRBD1 (5 bases). Trimming took 4 bases from V and 1 from J, leaving 10 bases between them. Germline V gene lookup returns CDR1 SNHLY and CDR2 FYNNEI. The CDR3 length is 15 residues. The DNA of the CDR3 is TGTGCCAGCAGTGTCCAAAGGGGAACTAATGAAAAACTGTTTTTT. Translated: CASSVQRGTNEKLFF.

The chain's CDR3 is CASSLFTGLDQPQHF. The CDR3 DNA is TGTGCCAGCAGTTTATTTACAGGTTTGGATCAGCCCCAGCATTTT. This chain connects TRBV27 to TRBJ1-5, with a possible D match to TRBD1 (5 bases). Germline V gene lookup returns CDR1 MNHEY and CDR2 SMNVEV (reference sequence). The V end was cut by 1 base, the J end by 5 bases, with 12 bases between. The CDR3 runs to 15 residues.

The chain links TRBV21-1 to TRBJ2-1; the table's TRBD1 call for D was not verified on the DNA. TRBV21-1 is a known pseudogene. This CDR3 contains 15 residues. The CDR3 sequence: CASSKAGTGPNEQFF. The CDR3 DNA sequence: TGTGCCAGCAGCAAAGCCGGGACAGGGCCCAATGAGCAGTTCTTC.

V and J are TRBV2 and TRBJ2-7; TRBD2 matches 7 bases. This CDR3 contains 14 residues. Looked up from germline, CDR1 is SNHLY and CDR2 is FYNNEI. With 6 bases clipped from V and 4 bases from J, the junction kept 9 bases outside the gene matches. This chain's CDR3 is CASRRLREFYEQYF. CDR3 in DNA: TGTGCCAGCAGGCGATTGCGGGAGTTTTACGAGCAGTACTTC.

Note on this clone: Additional DNA sequences in this sample encode the identical CDR3. This chain joins TRBV28 and TRBJ1-2, with D possibly matching TRBD1 (6 bases). The CDR3 has 13 amino acids. Trimming left V 5 bases short and J 5 bases short, with 12 bases between. CDR1 MDHEN and CDR2 SYDVKM come from the germline V gene. DNA of the CDR3: TGTGCCAGCAGTAGAGACAGGAATTATGGCTACACCTTC. As protein: CASSRDRNYGYTF.

The V gene is TRBV4-1, the J gene TRBJ2-1, with 14 nucleotides matching TRBD2. This CDR3 comprises 15 residues. The germline V gene has CDR1 MGHRA and CDR2 YSYEKL. V shed 4 bases and J 7 bases; nucleotides not matched to a gene: 3. CDR3 nucleotides: TGCGCCAGCAGCCCCCGGACTAGCGGGAGGAATGAGCAGTTCTTC. This codes for CASSPRTSGRNEQFF.

V is TRBV6-5 and J is TRBJ2-7; a weak D match, TRBD1 (6 bases). The CDR3 sequence is 15 residues long. Germline CDR1 reads MNHEY; CDR2 reads SVGAGI. V lost 0 bases and J 2 bases, leaving 11 bases between the germline ends. The CDR3 reads CASSYSAGATYEQYF. The CDR3 DNA is TGTGCCAGCAGTTACTCGGCAGGGGCCACCTACGAGCAGTACTTC.

The rearrangement joins TRBV6-5 to TRBJ1-1; 7 bases map to TRBD1. V shed 4 bases, J shed 8 bases, and the junction held 4 bases outside the gene matches. Per the germline V gene, CDR1 is MNHEY and CDR2 is SVGAGI. This CDR3 is built from 12 residues. CDR3 region: CASSSRQGEAFF. The CDR3 bases are TGTGCCAGCAGTTCTCGACAGGGAGAAGCTTTCTTT.

The chain carries TRBV7-9 and TRBJ1-1; 7 bases fit TRBD1. After removal of 5 bases from V and 0 bases from J, the junction contained 9 bases not matched to a gene. This CDR3 contains 16 residues. Per the germline V gene, CDR1 is SEHNR and CDR2 is FQNEAQ (reference sequence). CDR3 residues: CASSQVQGGMNTEAFF. The CDR3 DNA is TGTGCCAGCAGCCAAGTCCAGGGGGGTATGAACACTGAAGCTTTCTTT.

The V and J genes are TRBV7-9 and TRBJ2-2, with no clear D. From germline, CDR1 is SEHNR and CDR2 FQNEAQ (reference sequence). The CDR3 is 14 residues long. Trimming took 0 bases from V and 3 from J, leaving 5 bases between them. The CDR3 reads CASSLAKDTGELFF. CDR3 in DNA: TGTGCCAGCAGCTTAGCGAAGGACACCGGGGAGCTGTTTTTT. Full variable domain (outside the CDR3, taken from reference TRBV7-9 and TRBJ2-2): DTGVSQNPRHKITKRGQNVTFRCDPISEHNRLYWYRQTLGQGPEFLTYFQNEAQLEKSRLLSDRFSAERPKGSFSTLEIQRTEQGDSAMYLCASSLAKDTGELFFGEGSRLTVL.

The CDR3 nucleotides read TGTGCCAGCAGTTTCCTACAGGGCCCTCAGTACTTC. This sequence encodes CASSFLQGPQYF. The genes are TRBV6-5 and TRBJ2-4; D perhaps matches TRBD1 (6 bases). V lost 4 bases to trimming and J lost 12 bases, with 13 bases between them. Germline V gives CDR1 MNHEY, CDR2 SVGAGI. CDR3 length: 12 amino acids.